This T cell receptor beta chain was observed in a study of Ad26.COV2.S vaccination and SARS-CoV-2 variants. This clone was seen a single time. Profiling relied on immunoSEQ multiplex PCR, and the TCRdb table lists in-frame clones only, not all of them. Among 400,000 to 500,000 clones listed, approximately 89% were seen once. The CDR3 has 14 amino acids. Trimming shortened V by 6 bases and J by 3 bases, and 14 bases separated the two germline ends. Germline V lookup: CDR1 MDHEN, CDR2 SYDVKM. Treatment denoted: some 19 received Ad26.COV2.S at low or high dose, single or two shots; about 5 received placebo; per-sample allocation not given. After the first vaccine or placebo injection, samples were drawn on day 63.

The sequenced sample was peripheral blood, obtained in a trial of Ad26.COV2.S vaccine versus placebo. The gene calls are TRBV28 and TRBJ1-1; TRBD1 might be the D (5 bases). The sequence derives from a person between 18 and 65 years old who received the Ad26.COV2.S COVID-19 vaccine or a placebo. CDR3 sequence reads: CASSDLGDYTEAFF. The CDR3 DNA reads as TGTGCCAGCAGCGACCTGGGGGATTACACTGAAGCTTTCTTT. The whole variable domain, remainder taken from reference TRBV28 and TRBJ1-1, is DVKVTQSSRYLVKRTGEKVFLECVQDMDHENMFWYRQDPGLGLRLIYFSYDVKMKEKGDIPEGYSVSREKKERFSLILESASTNQTSMYLCASSDLGDYTEAFFGQGTRLTVV.